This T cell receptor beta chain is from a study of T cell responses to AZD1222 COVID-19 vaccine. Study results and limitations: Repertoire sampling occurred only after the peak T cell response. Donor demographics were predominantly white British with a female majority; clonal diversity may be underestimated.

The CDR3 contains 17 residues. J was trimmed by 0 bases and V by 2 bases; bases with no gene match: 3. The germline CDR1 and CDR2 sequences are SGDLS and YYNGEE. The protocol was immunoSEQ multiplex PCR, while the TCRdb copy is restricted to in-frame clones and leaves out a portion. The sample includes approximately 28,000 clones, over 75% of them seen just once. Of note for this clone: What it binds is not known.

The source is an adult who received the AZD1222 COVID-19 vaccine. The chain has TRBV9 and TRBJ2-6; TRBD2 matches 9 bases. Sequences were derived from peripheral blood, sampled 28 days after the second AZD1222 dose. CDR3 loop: CASSVGGGASGANVLTF. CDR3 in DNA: TGTGCCAGCAGCGTTGGCGGGGGGGCCTCTGGGGCCAACGTCCTGACTTTC.